Described below is a single T cell receptor beta chain sequence and its context. Clones were read by immunoSEQ multiplex PCR, and TCRdb kept only the in-frame ones, dropping some. This table has about 270,000 clones, roughly 85% appearing once. The CDR3 spans 14 residues. Germline V gene lookup returns CDR1 SGHRS and CDR2 YFSETQ. V dropped 4 bases and J dropped 0 bases, with 11 bases sitting between them. These data belong to a study of blood T cell repertoires in COVID-19. The wider study: Acute-phase and convalescent COVID-19 samples originated in the United States, Italy and Spain.

Sequenced: peripheral blood. The receptor comes from a woman aged 18 to 35 with acute or convalescent COVID-19. The chain has TRBV5-1 and TRBJ2-7; the D gene is possibly TRBD2 (6 bases). CDR3 sequence (DNA): TGCGCCAGCAGCCAAGGACTACACTCCTACGAGCAGTACTTC. This translates into CASSQGLHSYEQYF.